A selection of T cell receptor beta chains follows, all from one sample in a study of low-dose radiotherapy and immunotherapy resistance in tumors. TCRdb re-derived calls from the reads in MiXCR, one entry per CDR3 protein. The table shows around 79,000 distinct CDR3 sequences, with under 20% occurring only once. Sequences were derived from PBMCs, sampled before treatment. The receptors derive from a male donor with prostate cancer. The CDR3 runs from the conserved cysteine through the conserved F or W. D genes are given only for firm matches. Clone size, where shown, is once, few, many, or a class for clones that have expanded.

J gene: TRBJ2-3; clone size: many; D gene: .; V gene: TRBV29-1; CDR3 DNA: TGCAGCGCTAGTAGTACTATCACAGATACGCAGTATTTT; CDR3 protein: CSASSTITDTQYF
J gene: TRBJ1-1; clone size: many; D gene: .; V gene: TRBV19; CDR3 DNA: TGTGCCAGTAGTATAGGTCGCAGGGACGGTGAAGCTTTCTTT; CDR3 protein: CASSIGRRDGEAFF
J gene: TRBJ2-5; clone size: many; D gene: TRBD1; V gene: TRBV29-1; CDR3 DNA: TGCAGCGTTGCTCCGGGACAGGTCAACGCGTGGGAGACCCAGTACTTC; CDR3 protein: CSVAPGQVNAWETQYF
J gene: TRBJ1-1; clone size: many; D gene: .; V gene: TRBV6-5; CDR3 DNA: TGTGCCAGCAGTTACATGGAGAACACTGAAGCTTTCTTT; CDR3 protein: CASSYMENTEAFF
J gene: TRBJ2-2; clone size: many; D gene: .; V gene: TRBV5-1; CDR3 DNA: TGCGCCAGCAGCTTGCTCCAGGGTACCGGGGAGCTGTTTTTT; CDR3 protein: CASSLLQGTGELFF
J gene: TRBJ2-1; clone size: many; D gene: .; V gene: TRBV28; CDR3 DNA: TGTGCCAGCAGCGCTCTCGTGGGGGGCGCTTACAATGAGCAGTTCTTC; CDR3 protein: CASSALVGGAYNEQFF
J gene: TRBJ2-2; clone size: many; D gene: TRBD2; V gene: TRBV5-1; CDR3 DNA: TGCGCCAGCAGGCGTAGCGGGGGCCTGAACACCGGGGAGCTGTTTTTT; CDR3 protein: CASRRSGGLNTGELFF
J gene: TRBJ2-5; clone size: .; D gene: TRBD2; V gene: TRBV4-2; CDR3 DNA: TGTGCCAGCAGCCAAGAGACTAGCGGGGGGGCCGCGACCCAGTACTTC; CDR3 protein: CASSQETSGGAATQYF
J gene: TRBJ1-5; clone size: many; D gene: .; V gene: TRBV6-1; CDR3 DNA: TGTGCCAGCAGTGAAGTGGGGTCGGGCAATCAGCCCCAGCATTTT; CDR3 protein: CASSEVGSGNQPQHF
J gene: TRBJ2-2; clone size: .; D gene: .; V gene: TRBV24-1; CDR3 DNA: TGTGCCACCAGTGCCGTCGCGAACACCGGGGAGCTGTTTTTT; CDR3 protein: CATSAVANTGELFF
J gene: TRBJ2-1; clone size: few; D gene: .; V gene: TRBV6-5; CDR3 DNA: TGTGCCAGCAGTTACCCCGCTGGGAATGAGCAGTTCTTC; CDR3 protein: CASSYPAGNEQFF
J gene: TRBJ2-7; clone size: many; D gene: .; V gene: TRBV11-3; CDR3 DNA: TGTGCCAGCAGCTTTGAACAGGGCTACGAGCAGTACTTC; CDR3 protein: CASSFEQGYEQYF
J gene: TRBJ2-3; clone size: .; D gene: .; V gene: TRBV6-1; CDR3 DNA: TGTGCCAGCAGGGGGGACTTCGGTTCGCAGTATTTT; CDR3 protein: CASRGDFGSQYF
J gene: TRBJ2-5; clone size: many; D gene: .; V gene: TRBV10-3; CDR3 DNA: TGTGCCATCAGTGAGTCAGGACGGGACCAAGAGACCCAGTACTTC; CDR3 protein: CAISESGRDQETQYF
J gene: TRBJ2-2; clone size: many; D gene: .; V gene: TRBV6-2/TRBV6-3; CDR3 DNA: TGTGCCAGCAGTTACTCACAGGGTAGCACCGGGGAGCTGTTTTTT; CDR3 protein: CASSYSQGSTGELFF
J gene: TRBJ1-1; clone size: many; D gene: .; V gene: TRBV19; CDR3 DNA: TGTGCCAGTCCCCCGCGGGGGCGAATCGGGAGCACTGAAGCTTTCTTT; CDR3 protein: CASPPRGRIGSTEAFF
J gene: TRBJ2-7; clone size: .; D gene: TRBD2; V gene: TRBV7-9; CDR3 DNA: TGTGCCAGCAGCTTAGAGAGACTAGCGGGAGTGGGTTCCTACGAGCAGTACTTC; CDR3 protein: CASSLERLAGVGSYEQYF
J gene: TRBJ2-1; clone size: many; D gene: .; V gene: TRBV19; CDR3 DNA: TGTGCCAGTAGTATAGATTTCAGGGGCTTCGACAATGAGCAGTTCTTC; CDR3 protein: CASSIDFRGFDNEQFF
J gene: TRBJ2-7; clone size: few; D gene: .; V gene: TRBV27; CDR3 DNA: TGTGCCAGCAGTTTAATCCCAAACTACGAGCAGTACTTC; CDR3 protein: CASSLIPNYEQYF
J gene: TRBJ1-1; clone size: many; D gene: .; V gene: TRBV28; CDR3 DNA: TGTGCCAGCAGTTCCCCCCTCGTGGCTGAAGCTTTCTTT; CDR3 protein: CASSSPLVAEAFF
J gene: TRBJ2-1; clone size: .; D gene: .; V gene: TRBV5-3; CDR3 DNA: TGTGCCAGCAGCTTAGATTCGGGGGACTTGGGGAACAATGAGCAGTTCTTC; CDR3 protein: CASSLDSGDLGNNEQFF
J gene: TRBJ1-4; clone size: many; D gene: .; V gene: TRBV9; CDR3 DNA: TGTGCCAGCAGCGCCGGGACTACAACGGGAGAAAAACTGTTTTTT; CDR3 protein: CASSAGTTTGEKLFF
J gene: TRBJ2-1; clone size: many; D gene: TRBD1; V gene: TRBV28; CDR3 DNA: TGTGCCAGCAGTTTATCTGTATGGGGACAGGGGAGTTTCAATGAGCAGTTCTTC; CDR3 protein: CASSLSVWGQGSFNEQFF
J gene: TRBJ2-4; clone size: many; D gene: .; V gene: TRBV15; CDR3 DNA: TGTGCCACCAGCAGCCCCGGACAACCAGCCAAAAACATTCAGTACTTC; CDR3 protein: CATSSPGQPAKNIQYF
J gene: TRBJ1-4; clone size: .; D gene: .; V gene: TRBV7-8; CDR3 DNA: TGTGCCAGCAGCTTAGGGTCTGGGGGGATGGGTGAAAAACTGTTTTTT; CDR3 protein: CASSLGSGGMGEKLFF
J gene: TRBJ2-3; clone size: many; D gene: .; V gene: TRBV5-1; CDR3 DNA: TGCGCCAGCAGCTTGGTACAGCGCACAGATACGCAGTATTTT; CDR3 protein: CASSLVQRTDTQYF
J gene: TRBJ1-1; clone size: many; D gene: .; V gene: TRBV29-1; CDR3 DNA: TGCAGCGTTGAAGCAGGAAGGAGTGAAGCTTTCTTT; CDR3 protein: CSVEAGRSEAFF
J gene: TRBJ2-1; clone size: many; D gene: TRBD2; V gene: TRBV5-4; CDR3 DNA: TGTGCCAGCAGCATCGGACTAGCAGCTAACAATGAGCAGTTCTTC; CDR3 protein: CASSIGLAANNEQFF
J gene: TRBJ2-5; clone size: many; D gene: TRBD2; V gene: TRBV6-2/TRBV6-3; CDR3 DNA: TGTGCCAGCAGTTACCCTGGACTAGCGGGAGGGTCCCAAGAGACCCAGTACTTC; CDR3 protein: CASSYPGLAGGSQETQYF
J gene: TRBJ2-2; clone size: many; D gene: .; V gene: TRBV7-3; CDR3 DNA: TGTGCCAGCAGCCTCGGTGGGGGTACCGGGGAGCTGTTTTTT; CDR3 protein: CASSLGGGTGELFF
J gene: TRBJ2-7; clone size: many; D gene: .; V gene: TRBV6-2/TRBV6-3; CDR3 DNA: TGTGCCAGCAGTTATACGGGTCCGGGACATCTGTACGAGCAGTACTTC; CDR3 protein: CASSYTGPGHLYEQYF
J gene: TRBJ2-2; clone size: many; D gene: .; V gene: TRBV5-1; CDR3 DNA: TGCGCCAGCAGCTTGTTCTCCCTAAACACCGGGGAGCTGTTTTTT; CDR3 protein: CASSLFSLNTGELFF
J gene: TRBJ2-5; clone size: few; D gene: .; V gene: TRBV7-9; CDR3 DNA: TGTGCCAGCAGCCCGACAGGTTACGGGACCCAGTACTTC; CDR3 protein: CASSPTGYGTQYF